Below are 22 T cell receptor beta chains sequenced from a single sample in a study of Ad26.COV2.S vaccination and SARS-CoV-2 variants. As to treatment: around 19 received Ad26.COV2.S at low or high dose, single or two shots; 5 received placebo; per-sample allocation not given. Material that was analyzed had been drawn on day 63 after the first vaccine or placebo injection. Sequencing was performed with immunoSEQ multiplex PCR; in TCRdb, only in-frame clones are kept and a portion is missing. The repertoire consists of around 500,000 clones, with 80% to 90% occurring once and the leading ten covering around 1.6%. The input for sequencing was peripheral blood, taken in a trial of Ad26.COV2.S vaccine versus placebo. All receptors derive from a person between 18 and 60 years old who received the Ad26.COV2.S COVID-19 vaccine or a placebo.

V usage is TRBV18 and J usage is TRBJ2-6; D perhaps matches TRBD2 (5 bases). Trimming stripped 0 bases from V and 0 bases from J, with 9 bases between. The CDR3 loop spans 17 amino acids. From germline, CDR1 is KGHSH and CDR2 LQKENI. DNA for the CDR3: TGTGCCAGCTCACCACCGGGAGTCTACTCTGGGGCCAACGTCCTGACTTTC. Translating gives CASSPPGVYSGANVLTF.

The chain links TRBV19 to TRBJ2-3; 10 bases agree with TRBD1. The length of the CDR3 is 16 residues. CDR1 LNHDA and CDR2 SQIVND come from the germline V gene (reference sequence). V shed 7 bases, J shed 2 bases, and the junction held 9 bases outside the gene matches. CDR3: CASTPGQGIPTDTQYF. The CDR3 bases are TGTGCCAGTACCCCGGGACAGGGGATACCCACAGATACGCAGTATTTT.

The gene calls are TRBV6-5 and TRBJ1-1, with D possibly being TRBD1 (6 bases). The CDR3 has 14 amino acids. Germline V gene sequence: CDR1 MNHEY, CDR2 SVGAGI. V was trimmed by 7 bases and J by 1 base, leaving 13 bases between them. The CDR3 DNA sequence: TGTGCCAGCACCCCAGGGGAAGAGAACACTGAAGCTTTCTTT. Its translation: CASTPGEENTEAFF.

The CDR3 is CASSQVGGYGNTIYF. DNA of the CDR3: TGCGCCAGCAGCCAAGTCGGCGGATATGGAAACACCATATATTTT. This chain connects TRBV4-3 to TRBJ1-3; D remains ambiguous. The length of the CDR3 is 15 residues. Between the trimmed V and J ends, which lost 1 base and 3 bases, there was a span of 10 bases. Germline assignment: CDR1 LGHNA and CDR2 YSLEER.

The chain uses TRBV13 and TRBJ2-3; a possible D gene is TRBD1 (6 bases). Germline assignment: CDR1 PRHDT and CDR2 FYEKMQ (reference sequence). Trimming shortened V by 6 bases and J by 3 bases, and 22 bases separated the two germline ends. This CDR3 region has 17 residues. The CDR3 DNA reads as TGTGCCAGCAGGGCCCTTGAACAGGGCCCAGGGACAGATACGCAGTATTTT. Translated: CASRALEQGPGTDTQYF.

The chain links TRBV3-1 (or the pseudogene TRBV3-2) to TRBJ2-7; no clear D. V lost 4 bases, J lost 2 bases, and 15 bases lay in between. This CDR3 has 15 residues. Germline lookup yields CDR1 LGHDT and CDR2 YNNKEL (reference sequence). DNA of the CDR3: TGTGCCAGCAGCCGAGAAGGCTGGAGTACCTACGAGCAGTACTTC. The encoded protein is CASSREGWSTYEQYF.

For the CDR3, the DNA is TGTGCCAGCAGTTTTTTGGGGGGTCAGACCCAGTACTTC. The encoded protein is CASSFLGGQTQYF. The V call is TRBV28, the J call TRBJ2-5, with a tentative D call TRBD2 (6 bases). The V and J ends lost 3 bases and 6 bases respectively, with 11 bases between them. This CDR3 comprises 13 residues. Germline V gene data show CDR1 as MDHEN and CDR2 as SYDVKM.

This rearrangement joins TRBV6-5 to TRBJ1-5; TRBD1 matches at 10 bases. The V gene end was trimmed by 6 bases and the J gene end by 0 bases; junction bases not matched to a gene: 2. The CDR3 has 15 residues. CDR1 is MNHEY, CDR2 SVGAGI, per germline. The CDR3 is CASRRDRGSNQPQHF. In DNA form, the CDR3 reads TGTGCCAGCAGGCGGGACAGGGGTAGCAATCAGCCCCAGCATTTT.

The CDR3: CASTIVGGRNEQFF. In nucleotides, the CDR3 is TGTGCCAGTACTATCGTAGGGGGGAGAAATGAGCAGTTCTTC. The chain has TRBV19 and TRBJ2-1; possibly TRBD1 or TRBD2 for D (6 bases each). The V end was cut by 7 bases, the J end by 7 bases, with 17 bases between. The CDR3 has 14 residues. Germline V gene data show CDR1 as LNHDA and CDR2 as SQIVND (reference sequence).

V usage is TRBV25-1 and J usage is TRBJ1-6; 7 bases match TRBD1. V shed 6 bases, J shed 9 bases, and the junction held 8 bases outside the gene matches. CDR3 length: 14 residues. Germline loops: CDR1 MGHDK, CDR2 SYGVNS. CDR3 nucleotide sequence: TGTGCCAGCAGAACAGGGGCTTCTGTTTCACCCCTCCACTTT. This sequence encodes CASRTGASVSPLHF.

The V call is TRBV5-1, the J call TRBJ2-5; D might be TRBD1 (6 bases). Trimming stripped 6 bases from V and 5 bases from J, with 11 bases between. The CDR3 consists of 12 residues. Germline CDR1 reads SGHRS; CDR2 reads YFSETQ. CDR3 protein: CASMGQGETQYF. CDR3 nucleotides: TGCGCCAGCATGGGCCAGGGGGAGACCCAGTACTTC.

V and J are TRBV7-3 and TRBJ2-1, with D unclear. Germline CDR1 reads SGHTA; CDR2 reads FQGTGA. V lost 2 bases, J lost 5 bases, and 7 bases lay in between. The CDR3 spans 13 residues. The CDR3 loop reads CASSLADNNEQFF. CDR3 in DNA: TGTGCCAGCAGCTTAGCGGATAACAATGAGCAGTTCTTC. Based on the CDR3 plus reference TRBV7-3 and TRBJ2-1, the full variable domain is GAGVSQTPSNKVTEKGKYVELRCDPISGHTALYWYRQSLGQGPEFLIYFQGTGAADDSGLPNDRFFAVRPEGSVSTLKIQRTERGDSAVYLCASSLADNNEQFFGPGTRLTVL.

The V gene is TRBV15, the J gene TRBJ1-2; 7 bases agree with TRBD1. The germline gives CDR1 LNHNV, CDR2 YYDKDF (reference sequence). V gave up 5 bases and J gave up 0 bases; unmatched junction bases: 9. This CDR3 is built from 16 residues. This CDR3 reads CATSAVKGTANYGYTF. Written as DNA, the CDR3 is TGTGCCACCAGCGCGGTCAAGGGGACAGCTAACTATGGCTACACCTTC.

The J gene is TRBJ1-5, the V gene TRBV15; possibly TRBD1 for D (6 bases). The CDR3 spans 15 residues. The ends were cut back, 3 bases at V and 2 bases at J, with 11 bases in the middle. CDR1 is LNHNV, CDR2 YYDKDF, per germline (reference sequence). The CDR3 nucleotides read TGTGCCACCAGCAGGGCAGGGGTGGGCAATCAGCCCCAGCATTTT. Its translation: CATSRAGVGNQPQHF.

The chain is built from TRBV6-2 or TRBV6-3 and TRBJ2-7, with D hard to call. This CDR3 is built from 14 residues. With 0 bases removed from V and 5 bases from J, the gap between germline ends came to 11 bases. Germline CDR1 is MNHEY and CDR2 is SVGEGT. Here the CDR3 DNA reads TGTGCCAGCAGTTACTCGATATCGTACAACGAGCAGTACTTC. It is translated as CASSYSISYNEQYF.

The gene calls are TRBV5-1 and TRBJ2-7; 7 bases align to TRBD1. V lost 6 bases to trimming and J lost 5 bases; unmatched junction nucleotides: 11. Per germline, CDR1 SGHRS and CDR2 YFSETQ. The CDR3 loop spans 14 amino acids. For the CDR3, the DNA is TGCGCCAGCAAAACAGGGGATGTAAGTAACGAGCAGTACTTC. This translates into CASKTGDVSNEQYF. Full variable domain (missing parts from reference TRBV5-1 and TRBJ2-7): KAGVTQTPRYLIKTRGQQVTLSCSPISGHRSVSWYQQTPGQGLQFLFEYFSETQRNKGNFPGRFSGRQFSNSRSEMNVSTLELGDSALYLCASKTGDVSNEQYFGPGTRLTVT.

This rearrangement joins TRBV21-1 to TRBJ2-5; the table calls TRBD2, which could not be checked here. TRBV21-1 represents a pseudogene. The length of the CDR3 is 19 residues. This CDR3 reads CASSYETSGIPRALGTQYF. The CDR3 nucleotides read TGTGCCAGCAGCTATGAGACTAGCGGGATCCCCCGGGCCCTAGGGACCCAGTACTTC.

This clone has just one count. This sequence joins TRBV15 and TRBJ1-2; D is ambiguous. Germline loops: CDR1 LNHNV, CDR2 YYDKDF (reference sequence). The CDR3 covers 12 residues. The V and J ends lost 9 bases and 6 bases respectively, with 14 bases between them. CDR3 DNA sequence: TGTGCCACGCTTGGGGAAATTGATGGCTACACCTTC. Its translation: CATLGEIDGYTF.

CDR3 bases: TGTGCCAGCAGCAGAGCGTGGGGGCGAGGGGCTATAGTCTACAATGAGCAGTTCTTC. This translates into CASSRAWGRGAIVYNEQFF. V and J are TRBV7-2 and TRBJ2-1; a possible D gene is TRBD1 (6 bases). The CDR3 is 19 residues long. Germline-derived CDR1 and CDR2 are SGHTA and FQGNSA. Trimming left V 5 bases short and J 3 bases short, with 26 bases between.

The chain links TRBV6-6 to TRBJ1-5, with D possibly being TRBD1 (6 bases). The CDR3 is 15 residues long. Germline CDR1 reads MNHNY; CDR2 reads SVGAGI (reference sequence). V lost 2 bases and J 4 bases, leaving 12 bases between the germline ends. The CDR3 sequence is CASSYDGTLNQPQHF. CDR3 nucleotides: TGTGCCAGCAGTTACGACGGGACATTAAATCAGCCCCAGCATTTT.

The chain is built from TRBV5-1 and TRBJ1-6, with a possible D match to TRBD1 (5 bases). The CDR3 is 15 amino acids. The V and J ends lost 0 bases and 8 bases respectively, with 12 bases between them. Per germline, CDR1 SGHRS and CDR2 YFSETQ. CDR3 DNA: TGCGCCAGCAGCTTGGCCGGGGCGCGATATTCACCCCTCCACTTT. This translates into CASSLAGARYSPLHF.

J is TRBJ2-7 and V is TRBV28; 9 nucleotides agree with TRBD2. V gave up 2 bases and J gave up 2 bases; unmatched junction bases: 4. Germline V gene lookup returns CDR1 MDHEN and CDR2 SYDVKM. The CDR3 has 15 amino acids. CDR3 protein: CASSLGASGTYEQYF. The DNA for the CDR3 is TGTGCCAGCAGTTTAGGGGCTAGCGGGACCTACGAGCAGTACTTC.